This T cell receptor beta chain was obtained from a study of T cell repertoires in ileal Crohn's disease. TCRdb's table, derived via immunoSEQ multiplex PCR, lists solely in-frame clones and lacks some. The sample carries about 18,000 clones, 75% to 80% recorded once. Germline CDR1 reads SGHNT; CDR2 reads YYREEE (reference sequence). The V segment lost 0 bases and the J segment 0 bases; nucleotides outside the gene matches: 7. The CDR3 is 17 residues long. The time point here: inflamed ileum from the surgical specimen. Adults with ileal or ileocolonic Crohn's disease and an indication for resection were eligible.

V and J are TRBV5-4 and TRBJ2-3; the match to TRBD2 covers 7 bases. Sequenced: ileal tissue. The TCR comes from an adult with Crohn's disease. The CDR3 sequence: CASSLAGRQMSTDTQYF. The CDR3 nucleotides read TGTGCCAGCAGCTTGGCCGGGAGGCAAATGAGCACAGATACGCAGTATTTT.